These 31 T cell receptor beta chains originate from one sample sequenced in a study of graft-versus-host responses after intestinal transplantation (dated by TCRdb to the early 2020s). These receptors lack a known antigen. Taken with the paper, the label for time point translates to: cells obtained before transplantation from donor or recipient. The method was the immunoSEQ multiplex PCR assay. TCRdb stores this immuneACCESS table with in-frame sequences only. Part of the clones is absent; in the studies checked, under half of the shortfall reflects unresolved V genes, and no reason is known for the rest. The sample table contains about 120,000 clones; only one count was recorded for 85% to 95% of them. Around 0.12% of the sample is held by the ten biggest clonotypes. Sample: unstimulated CD4+ T cells sorted from spleen or lymph node cells, taken before intestinal transplant. These receptors all come from a human donor who received an intestinal transplant.

The chain has TRBV5-1 and TRBJ1-2, with D unresolved. V was pared by 2 bases and J by 4 bases, with 9 bases between. The germline V gene encodes CDR1 SGHRS and CDR2 YFSETQ. CDR3 length: 13 residues. The CDR3 DNA is TGCGCCAGCAGCTTCTCCGGGCCCTATGGCTACACCTTC. Translation: CASSFSGPYGYTF.

This sequence joins TRBV10-3 and TRBJ2-5; D could derive from TRBD1 or TRBD2 (6 bases each). Looked up from germline, CDR1 is ENHRY and CDR2 is SYGVKD. This CDR3 is built from 14 residues. V was clipped by 10 bases and J by 3 bases, with 18 bases between them. The CDR3 reads CATRGDIREETQYF. The CDR3 DNA is TGTGCCACAAGGGGGGATATACGAGAAGAGACCCAGTACTTC.

To note about this clone: One junction end does not reproduce the germline sequence, and a read error may be involved. This sequence joins TRBV7-3 and TRBJ2-1, with D maybe TRBD1 (6 bases). The CDR3 contains 13 residues. Germline V gene lookup returns CDR1 SGHTA and CDR2 FQGTGA. This CDR3 is CASSLYGDKEQFF. Written as DNA, the CDR3 is TGTGCCAGCAGCTTATACGGGGACAAGGAGCAGTTCTTC.

This chain links TRBV18 with TRBJ1-5; D is possibly TRBD1 (5 bases). The V and J ends lost 2 bases and 4 bases respectively, with 21 bases between them. This CDR3 is built from 18 residues. Germline assignment: CDR1 KGHSH and CDR2 LQKENI. Here the CDR3 DNA reads TGTGCCAGCTCACCATTTGCGCGAGGACAAAGTATGAATCAGCCCCAGCATTTT. As protein: CASSPFARGQSMNQPQHF.

The rearrangement links TRBV5-1 to TRBJ2-7; 11 bases are a match to TRBD2. CDR3 length: 15 residues. The junction had 8 bases not matched to a gene; V was cut back by 5 bases and J by 4 bases. CDR1 is SGHRS and CDR2 is YFSETQ in the germline V gene. The CDR3: CASSGGLAELYEQYF. The CDR3 DNA follows: TGCGCCAGCAGTGGGGGACTAGCGGAACTTTACGAGCAGTACTTC.

The chain employs TRBV10-1 and TRBJ2-5; no clear D gene. The DNA end is a closer match to TRBJ2-7, so the J assignment may be wrong. This CDR3 is built from 13 residues. Germline CDR1 and CDR2: WNHNN and SYGVQD (reference sequence). CDR3 protein: CASSGRRVSEQYF. CDR3 sequence (DNA): TGCGCCAGCAGCGGCAGGCGAGTGAGCGAGCAGTACTTC.

The gene calls are TRBV15 and TRBJ1-2; maybe TRBD1 (5 bases). V dropped 0 bases and J dropped 0 bases, with 11 bases sitting between them. CDR1 LNHNV and CDR2 YYDKDF come from the germline V gene (reference sequence). The CDR3 is 16 residues long. The CDR3 protein is CATSRDPLGANYGYTF. In nucleotides, the CDR3 is TGTGCCACCAGCAGAGATCCCTTGGGGGCTAACTATGGCTACACCTTC.

The V call is TRBV11-2, the J call TRBJ1-4; D might be TRBD1 (6 bases). This CDR3 is 17 amino acids long. CDR1 and CDR2 (germline): SGHAT, FQNNGV. V was shortened by 5 bases and J by 7 bases, with 23 bases between the two germline ends. CDR3 residues: CASSPHLPGQGGEKLFF. For the CDR3, the DNA is TGTGCCAGCAGCCCCCACCTCCCGGGACAAGGGGGTGAAAAACTGTTTTTT.

J is TRBJ2-2 and V is TRBV7-9; 9 bases are shared with TRBD1. CDR3 length equals 16 residues. Germline V gene lookup returns CDR1 SEHNR and CDR2 FQNEAQ (reference sequence). V lost 3 bases and J lost 4; bases outside the gene matches: 6. This chain's CDR3 is CASSLGTGKSTGELFF. CDR3 DNA: TGTGCCAGCAGCTTGGGGACAGGGAAGAGCACCGGGGAGCTGTTTTTT.

This chain uses TRBV7-9 with TRBJ2-2; D is unclear. This CDR3 comprises 14 residues. V lost 6 bases to trimming and J lost 1 base, with 9 bases between them. Looked up from germline, CDR1 is SEHNR and CDR2 is FQNEAQ (reference sequence). In DNA, the CDR3 is TGTGCCAGCAGTCGCGGCCAGAACACCGGGGAGCTGTTTTTT. Its protein is CASSRGQNTGELFF.

The chain joins TRBV6-6 to TRBJ1-1; D gene ambiguous. CDR1 and CDR2 from the germline V gene are MNHNY and SVGAGI (reference sequence). CDR3 length equals 13 residues. V gave up 0 bases and J gave up 5 bases, with 7 bases separating them. The CDR3 is CASSYSTRTEAFF. In nucleotides, the CDR3 is TGTGCCAGCAGTTACTCTACCAGGACTGAAGCTTTCTTT.

CDR3 DNA: TGTGCCAGCAGACCCACGGGACAGTTCTACAATGAGCAGTTCTTC. Translation gives CASRPTGQFYNEQFF. The rearrangement links TRBV2 to TRBJ2-1; 7 positions agree with TRBD1. The V gene's germline CDR1 is SNHLY and CDR2 FYNNEI. The V gene end was trimmed by 6 bases and the J gene end by 3 bases; junction bases not matched to a gene: 8. This CDR3 spans 15 amino acids. Based on the CDR3 plus reference TRBV2 and TRBJ2-1, the full variable domain is EPEVTQTPSHQVTQMGQEVILRCVPISNHLYFYWYRQILGQKVEFLVSFYNNEISEKSEIFDDQFSVERPDGSNFTLKIRSTKLEDSAMYFCASRPTGQFYNEQFFGPGTRLTVL.

This clone has a single count. This chain uses TRBV19 with TRBJ2-2; D not resolved. The CDR3 has 15 residues. Germline CDR1 is LNHDA and CDR2 is SQIVND (reference sequence). Trimming shortened V by 7 bases and J by 4 bases, and 16 bases separated the two germline ends. The CDR3 DNA follows: TGTGCCAGTACCGGTCGAACCAGGCCCACCGGGGAGCTGTTTTTT. It translates to CASTGRTRPTGELFF.

This chain joins TRBV10-1 and TRBJ2-1; no clear D. CDR1 and CDR2 from the germline V gene are WNHNN and SYGVQD (reference sequence). This CDR3 region has 12 residues. The V gene lost 3 bases and the J gene lost 6 bases, with 6 bases spanning the gap. For the CDR3, the DNA is TGCGCCAGCAGTGACTGGGGCAATGAGCAGTTCTTC. Amino acid sequence: CASSDWGNEQFF.

V gene TRBV7-9 combines with J gene TRBJ2-7; possibly TRBD1 for D (5 bases). With 4 bases removed from V and 2 bases from J, the gap between germline ends came to 15 bases. Germline lookup yields CDR1 SEHNR and CDR2 FQNEAQ (reference sequence). The CDR3 is 15 residues long. The CDR3 loop reads CASSSPDTGPYEQYF. CDR3 sequence (DNA): TGTGCCAGCAGCTCCCCTGACACAGGTCCCTACGAGCAGTACTTC.

V and J are TRBV28 and TRBJ2-5; 10 bases are shared with TRBD1. The CDR3 sequence is 14 residues long. Germline V CDR1 and CDR2: MDHEN, SYDVKM. The V segment lost 2 bases and the J segment 4 bases; nucleotides outside the gene matches: 1. This CDR3 reads CASSLRTGGETQYF. The CDR3 DNA reads as TGTGCCAGCAGTTTACGGACAGGGGGAGAGACCCAGTACTTC.

This rearrangement joins TRBV6-5 to TRBJ2-7; perhaps D is TRBD1 or TRBD2 (5 bases each). V lost 6 bases, J lost 2 bases, and 14 bases lay in between. CDR3 size: 14 residues. In germline, CDR1 is MNHEY, CDR2 SVGAGI. In DNA form, the CDR3 reads TGTGCCAGCAGCAGCCGGGGCGGGCCCTACGAGCAGTACTTC. Its translation: CASSSRGGPYEQYF.

This rearrangement joins TRBV6-7 to TRBJ2-4; no definite D call. TRBV6-7 is recorded as an ORF, its role being uncertain. CDR3 length equals 15 residues. V was pared by 6 bases and J by 0 bases, with 12 bases between. CDR3 protein: CASSPLRLAKNIQYF. The CDR3 nucleotides read TGTGCCAGCAGCCCCCTCCGACTAGCCAAAAACATTCAGTACTTC.

V is TRBV14 and J is TRBJ2-4; weak D call: TRBD2 (5 bases). CDR3 length equals 12 residues. Trimming took 5 bases from V and 8 from J, leaving 10 bases between them. Looked up from germline, CDR1 is SGHDN and CDR2 is FVKESK. CDR3 in DNA: TGTGCCAGCAGCGCCACTAGAGACATTCAGTACTTC. This gives the protein CASSATRDIQYF.

The genes are TRBV7-9 and TRBJ2-1; 8 nucleotides match TRBD1. Germline assignment: CDR1 SEHNR and CDR2 FQNEAQ (reference sequence). V shed 5 bases and J 8 bases; nucleotides not matched to a gene: 14. The CDR3 covers 16 residues. As DNA, the CDR3 is TGTGCCAGCAGCACCCGGAACCTTCAGGGGGCGGATGAGCAGTTCTTC. It yields the protein CASSTRNLQGADEQFF.

This chain connects TRBV6-5 to TRBJ1-5, with TRBD1 identical over 11 bases. Germline assignment: CDR1 MNHEY and CDR2 SVGAGI. This CDR3 is built from 15 residues. V shed 5 bases and J 6 bases; nucleotides not matched to a gene: 6. This chain's CDR3 is CASSDFGTGGQPQHF. CDR3 nucleotides: TGTGCCAGCAGTGACTTCGGGACAGGGGGTCAGCCCCAGCATTTT.

The chain is built from TRBV18 and TRBJ2-7; 7 nucleotides align to TRBD1. Germline V gene data show CDR1 as KGHSH and CDR2 as LQKENI. J gave up 3 bases and V 3 bases, and 8 bases lay outside the gene matches. CDR3 length equals 15 residues. The CDR3 loop reads CASSPNRDSIYEQYF. CDR3 nucleotide sequence: TGTGCCAGCTCACCCAATCGGGACAGTATCTACGAGCAGTACTTC.

This clone has only a few counts. The chain recombines TRBV10-1 with TRBJ2-7; 9 positions match TRBD1. CDR1 is WNHNN and CDR2 is SYGVQD in the germline V gene (reference sequence). The CDR3 has 14 residues. Trimming took 4 bases from V and 7 from J; bases not matched to a gene: 8. DNA for the CDR3: TGCGCCAGCAGTGCCGGGACAGGGAAGTGGGAGCAGTACTTC. It specifies CASSAGTGKWEQYF.

This clone was detected only once. The chain joins TRBV7-3 to TRBJ1-3; no clear D gene. Germline values: CDR1 SGHTA, CDR2 FQGTGA. The V gene lost 4 bases and the J gene lost 3 bases, with 10 bases spanning the gap. The CDR3 loop spans 14 amino acids. The CDR3 nucleotides are TGTGCCAGCAGCTCCGCCTCCGTTGGAAACACCATATATTTT. Protein sequence: CASSSASVGNTIYF.

V usage is TRBV19 and J usage is TRBJ1-5; TRBD1 aligns across 11 bases. This CDR3 comprises 17 residues. Germline V CDR1 and CDR2: LNHDA, SQIVND (reference sequence). Trimming removed 9 bases from V and 2 bases from J; junction bases left unmatched: 12. The CDR3 sequence: CASRPGQGERRNQPQHF. CDR3 in DNA: TGTGCCAGCAGACCGGGACAGGGGGAAAGGCGCAATCAGCCCCAGCATTTT.

This chain connects TRBV6-5 to TRBJ2-7, with 8 bases matching TRBD1. Unmatched junction bases numbered 2, after V lost 6 bases and J lost 1 base. Germline CDR1 reads MNHEY; CDR2 reads SVGAGI. CDR3 length: 13 amino acids. CDR3 amino acids: CASRGQGSYEQYF. CDR3 in DNA: TGTGCCAGCAGAGGACAGGGTTCCTACGAGCAGTACTTC.

The rearrangement uses TRBV4-1 and TRBJ2-2, with 9 bases fitting TRBD2. This CDR3 comprises 17 residues. After removal of 2 bases from V and 4 bases from J, the junction contained 8 bases not matched to a gene. Germline lookup yields CDR1 MGHRA and CDR2 YSYEKL. The chain's CDR3 is CASSQLIAGVVTGELFF. The CDR3 DNA follows: TGCGCCAGCAGCCAACTTATAGCGGGAGTTGTCACCGGGGAGCTGTTTTTT.

Concerning this clone: The sample holds other DNA sequences that translate to the same CDR3. The chain uses TRBV13 and TRBJ2-7; D not resolved. CDR1 is PRHDT, CDR2 FYEKMQ, per germline (reference sequence). This CDR3 is built from 12 residues. Trimming pared 0 bases from V and 3 bases from J, leaving 3 bases between. In nucleotides, the CDR3 is TGTGCCAGCAGCTTAGGTTACTACGAGCAGTACTTC. Translated: CASSLGYYEQYF. Variable domain in full (rest from reference TRBV13 and TRBJ2-7): AAGVIQSPRHLIKEKRETATLKCYPIPRHDTVYWYQQGPGQDPQFLISFYEKMQSDKGSIPDRFSAQQFSDYHSELNMSSLELGDSALYFCASSLGYYEQYFGPGTRLTVT.

The CDR3 sequence is CASSPGGPTNYGYTF. The DNA of the CDR3 is TGTGCCAGCAGCCCAGGGGGCCCCACTAACTATGGCTACACCTTC. V gene TRBV5-4 combines with J gene TRBJ1-2; 8 bases fit TRBD1. Per germline, CDR1 SGHNT and CDR2 YYREEE (reference sequence). This CDR3 has 15 amino acids. After removal of 4 bases from V and 0 bases from J, the junction contained 5 bases not matched to a gene.

The V call is TRBV6-5, the J call TRBJ2-2; D unresolved. Trimming removed 11 bases from V and 2 bases from J, with 15 bases in between. Germline V gives CDR1 MNHEY, CDR2 SVGAGI. The CDR3 extends over 14 amino acids. This chain's CDR3 is CASKGKLNTGELFF. CDR3 coding DNA: TGTGCCTCCAAAGGGAAGTTAAACACCGGGGAGCTGTTTTTT.

This sequence joins TRBV6-6 and TRBJ1-5; D is unclear. With 5 bases removed from V and 11 bases from J, the gap between germline ends came to 22 bases. This CDR3 comprises 15 residues. Per the germline V gene, CDR1 is MNHNY and CDR2 is SVGAGI (reference sequence). This CDR3 is CASSPSSQSLKAQHF. The CDR3 DNA sequence: TGTGCCAGCAGTCCCTCTAGTCAGAGCCTCAAGGCCCAGCATTTT.